The following is a T cell receptor beta chain sequence with its context. The antigen is unknown. This entry belongs to a study of Tregs in tolerant kidney transplant recipients. Regarding the study as a whole: The most relevant donor-specific Treg TCRbeta repertoire apparently came from expansion with activated donor B cells. Changing PCR primers prevented nucleotide comparison between some patients' samples. Antigen-driven expansion was suggested because donor-specific Tregs expanded more than all Tregs in tolerant patients.

This CDR3 has 16 residues. V lost 4 bases, J lost 4 bases, and 13 bases stayed unmatched. CDR1 SGHRS and CDR2 YFSETQ come from the germline V gene. Using immunoSEQ multiplex PCR, the repertoire was profiled, and TCRdb retains in-frame clones only, with some absent. Found here are approximately 82,000 clones, under 95% of them singletons; the top ten hold about 1.5%. The nonmyeloablative bone marrow transplants came from related graft donors, with transient mixed chimerism. This receptor was obtained from a human patient who received a combined kidney and bone marrow transplant. Certain T cells may be donor cells from the graft. The V gene is TRBV5-1, the J gene TRBJ1-2; the match to TRBD1 covers 7 bases. Sequencing used CD4+ T cells from blood (PBMCs), obtained 12 months after the transplant. The CDR3: CASSTTGVETSYGYTF. In nucleotides, the CDR3 is TGCGCCAGCAGCACAACAGGGGTCGAAACCTCCTATGGCTACACCTTC.